One sample yielded the 16 T cell receptor beta chains listed below, sequenced in a study of shared clonotypes between healthy human individuals. Generated by immunoSEQ multiplex PCR, the TCRdb table keeps only in-frame clones and is missing some. The sample carries some 1.5 million clones, about 98% recorded once. Sequencing input: naive CD4+ T cells sorted from blood. Indicated subset: CD45RA+ positively selected. Receptors originate from a man between 25 and 39 years old in good health.

V and J are TRBV27 and TRBJ2-2; D might be TRBD1 or TRBD2, each matching 5 bases. Germline V lookup: CDR1 MNHEY, CDR2 SMNVEV (reference sequence). Trimming pared 7 bases from V and 5 bases from J, leaving 20 bases between. The CDR3 sequence is 16 residues long. The CDR3 DNA follows: TGTGCCAGCACTCACGGGGCGGGCCACATTACCGGGGAGCTGTTTTTT. Its translation: CASTHGAGHITGELFF.

V usage is TRBV11-1 and J usage is TRBJ2-7, with 8 bases that match TRBD2. With V trimmed by 5 bases and J by 3 bases, 9 bases remained unmatched. CDR3 length: 15 residues. CDR1 and CDR2 (germline): SGHAT, FQDESV (reference sequence). The CDR3 is CASSIPGTRLYEQYF. The CDR3 nucleotides read TGTGCCAGCAGCATCCCCGGGACTAGACTCTACGAGCAGTACTTC. The full variable domain, completed using reference TRBV11-1 and TRBJ2-7, is EAEVAQSPRYKITEKSQAVAFWCDPISGHATLYWYRQILGQGPELLVQFQDESVVDDSQLPKDRFSAERLKGVDSTLKIQPAELGDSAMYLCASSIPGTRLYEQYFGPGTRLTVT.

The genes are TRBV6-1 and TRBJ2-7; 10 positions agree with TRBD1. Losses at the gene ends were 3 bases for V and 1 base for J; bases not matched to a gene: 6. CDR3 size: 16 residues. CDR1 MNHNS and CDR2 SASEGT come from the germline V gene. The CDR3 region has the DNA TGTGCCAGCAGTGAGATCCCGGGACAGGGGTCCTACGAGCAGTACTTC. Translation: CASSEIPGQGSYEQYF.

This clone appeared a single time. The chain uses TRBV27 and TRBJ2-7, with TRBD1 matching over 7 bases. This CDR3 is built from 17 residues. The V segment lost 5 bases and the J segment 2 bases; nucleotides outside the gene matches: 15. The germline V gene has CDR1 MNHEY and CDR2 SMNVEV (reference sequence). CDR3 protein: CASSPRTAGTDAYEQYF. CDR3 sequence (DNA): TGTGCCAGCAGTCCCCGAACGGCCGGGACAGATGCCTACGAGCAGTACTTC.

This chain connects TRBV30 to TRBJ2-7; no reliable D call. Germline CDR1 is GTSNPN and CDR2 is SVGIG (reference sequence). The ends were cut back, 0 bases at V and 0 bases at J, with 15 bases in the middle. This CDR3 spans 16 amino acids. CDR3 protein: CAWSVLGPHSSYEQYF. CDR3 nucleotide sequence: TGTGCCTGGAGTGTACTTGGCCCCCACAGCTCCTACGAGCAGTACTTC.

V is TRBV5-1 and J is TRBJ2-7; D ambiguous. V lost 6 bases to trimming and J lost 2 bases, with 15 bases between them. CDR1 and CDR2 (germline): SGHRS, YFSETQ. The CDR3 is made up of 14 amino acids. The CDR3 here is CASTPGPSAYEQYF. DNA for the CDR3: TGCGCCAGCACCCCCGGACCGAGCGCCTACGAGCAGTACTTC.

This clone was observed once. The chain combines TRBV18 with TRBJ2-1; 7 nucleotides align to TRBD2. Germline CDR1 is KGHSH and CDR2 is LQKENI. The ends lost 1 base at V and 6 bases at J; junction bases unmatched: 9. This CDR3 region has 16 residues. CDR3 sequence: CASSPLALTGGNEQFF. CDR3 in DNA: TGTGCCAGCTCACCACTCGCCCTTACGGGAGGCAATGAGCAGTTCTTC.

The V call is TRBV28, the J call TRBJ2-7, with 9 bases fitting TRBD2. The germline V gene has CDR1 MDHEN and CDR2 SYDVKM. Germline trimming cut 6 bases from V and 3 bases from J; bases unmatched to any gene: 15. The CDR3 runs to 17 residues. This CDR3 reads CASRGSGSGRPFYEQYF. Here the CDR3 DNA reads TGTGCCAGCAGGGGTAGCGGAAGCGGGAGGCCCTTCTACGAGCAGTACTTC.

CDR3 bases: TGTGCCTCGATGGACAGGGGTAACGGAGCTTTCTTT. It encodes CASMDRGNGAFF. V usage is TRBV30 and J usage is TRBJ1-1; 9 bases fit TRBD1. This CDR3 is built from 12 residues. In germline, CDR1 is GTSNPN, CDR2 SVGIG (reference sequence). V shed 7 bases and J 10 bases; nucleotides not matched to a gene: 10.

The genes are TRBV9 and TRBJ2-7; D gene unclear. CDR1 is SGDLS, CDR2 YYNGEE, per germline. V gave up 0 bases and J gave up 0 bases, with 7 bases separating them. The CDR3 has 14 residues. CDR3 in DNA: TGTGCCAGCAGCGTAGCTAGTAACTCCTACGAGCAGTACTTC. Protein sequence: CASSVASNSYEQYF.

The CDR3 spells CASSARLNTEAFF. CDR3 DNA sequence: TGTGCCAGCAGTGCCCGGTTGAACACTGAAGCTTTCTTT. The chain couples TRBV6-1 to TRBJ1-1, with D unresolved. CDR1 is MNHNS and CDR2 is SASEGT in the germline V gene. The length of the CDR3 is 13 residues. Between the trimmed V and J ends, which lost 4 bases and 0 bases, there was a span of 6 bases.

Notes on this clone: Other DNA variants within this sample encode the same CDR3. The chain couples TRBV28 to TRBJ1-2; D call uncertain. From germline, CDR1 is MDHEN and CDR2 SYDVKM. The V end was cut by 2 bases, the J end by 0 bases, with 7 bases between. This CDR3 region has 14 residues. The CDR3 DNA follows: TGTGCCAGCAGTTTAGGAGGATCTAACTATGGCTACACCTTC. The encoded protein is CASSLGGSNYGYTF.

J is TRBJ1-1 and V is TRBV29-1; D not resolved. Germline loops: CDR1 SQVTM, CDR2 ANQGSEA. V lost 1 base and J 11 bases, leaving 20 bases between the germline ends. This CDR3 has 14 amino acids. The CDR3 nucleotides read TGCAGCGTTGAAGGATTTACGTCGAGGTTGGCCGCTTTCTTT. Its translation: CSVEGFTSRLAAFF. The variable domain in full, completed from reference TRBV29-1 and TRBJ1-1, reads SAVISQKPSRDICQRGTSLTIQCQVDSQVTMMFWYRQQPGQSLTLIATANQGSEATYESGFVIDKFPISRPNLTFSTLTVSNMSPEDSSIYLCSVEGFTSRLAAFFGQGTRLTVV.

A single count supports this clone. The rearrangement links TRBV6-6 to TRBJ2-7; D unresolved. The CDR3 contains 14 residues. The V and J ends lost 3 bases and 5 bases respectively, with 14 bases between them. Germline assignment: CDR1 MNHNY and CDR2 SVGAGI (reference sequence). For the CDR3, the DNA is TGTGCCAGCAGTTATGAATCTCCTGCCCACGAGCAGTACTTC. It translates to CASSYESPAHEQYF.

The rearrangement joins TRBV28 to TRBJ1-5; 7 nucleotides match TRBD1. J gave up 3 bases and V 7 bases, and 15 bases lay outside the gene matches. Germline V gene data show CDR1 as MDHEN and CDR2 as SYDVKM. The CDR3 runs to 17 residues. The CDR3 loop is CASTLSRVGTDNQPQHF. As DNA, the CDR3 is TGTGCCAGCACCCTCAGCCGTGTTGGGACAGACAATCAGCCCCAGCATTTT.

This clone has only one observation. The gene calls are TRBV4-3 and TRBJ1-4, with 7 bases that match TRBD1. J gave up 4 bases and V 0 bases, and 8 bases lay outside the gene matches. The V gene's germline CDR1 is LGHNA and CDR2 YSLEER. The CDR3 loop spans 17 amino acids. The CDR3 DNA reads TGCGCCAGCAGCCAAGATACCCCGGGACAGCTTAATGAAAAACTGTTTTTT. It yields the protein CASSQDTPGQLNEKLFF.